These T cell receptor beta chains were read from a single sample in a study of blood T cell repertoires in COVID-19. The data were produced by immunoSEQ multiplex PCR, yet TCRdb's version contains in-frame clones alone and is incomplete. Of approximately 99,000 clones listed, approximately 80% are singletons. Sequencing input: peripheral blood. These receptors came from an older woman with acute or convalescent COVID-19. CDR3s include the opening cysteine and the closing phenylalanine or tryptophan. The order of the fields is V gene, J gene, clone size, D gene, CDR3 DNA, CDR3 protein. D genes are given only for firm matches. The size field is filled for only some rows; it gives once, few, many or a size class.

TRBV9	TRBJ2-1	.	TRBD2	TGTGCCAGCTCCGGCGGGGGAAGCTCCTACAATGAGCAGTTCTTC	CASSGGGSSYNEQFF
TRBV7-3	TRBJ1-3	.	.	TGTGCCAGCAGCCTCGGGTTCTCTGGAAACACCATATATTTT	CASSLGFSGNTIYF
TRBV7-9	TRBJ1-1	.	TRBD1	TGTGCCAGCAGCTCAAACCTGGGACAGGGGGACACTGAAGCTTTCTTT	CASSSNLGQGDTEAFF
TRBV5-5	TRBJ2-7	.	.	TGTGCCAGCAGCTTCACAGGATCCAAGGGGGAGCAGTACTTC	CASSFTGSKGEQYF
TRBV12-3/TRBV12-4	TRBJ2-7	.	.	TGTGCCAGCTCTGGGCTAGCGCATGGCGAGCAGTACTTC	CASSGLAHGEQYF
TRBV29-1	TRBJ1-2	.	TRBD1	TGCAGCGTTGAGGCGGCAGGGGGATTAGGCTACACCTTC	CSVEAAGGLGYTF
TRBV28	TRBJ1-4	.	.	TGTGCCAGCAGTTCGGCGGGGACCTCGTACCCAACTAATGAAAAACTGTTTTTT	CASSSAGTSYPTNEKLFF
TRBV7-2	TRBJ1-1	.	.	TGTGCCAGCAGCCCAGACGGGTTTTTGACTGAAGCTTTCTTT	CASSPDGFLTEAFF
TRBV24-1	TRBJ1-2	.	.	TGTGCCACCAGTAACGAAGCCTATGGCTACACCTTC	CATSNEAYGYTF
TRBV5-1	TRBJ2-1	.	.	TGCGCCAGCAGCCTGGAAAGGAGGGCCCACAATGAGCAGTTCTTC	CASSLERRAHNEQFF
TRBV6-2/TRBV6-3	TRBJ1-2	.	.	TGTGCCAGCAGTGGATCAGGAGGAAGGGATGGCTACACCTTC	CASSGSGGRDGYTF
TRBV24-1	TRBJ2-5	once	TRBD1	TGTGCCACCAGTGATGAACTGACAGGGGGAGAGACCCAGTACTTC	CATSDELTGGETQYF
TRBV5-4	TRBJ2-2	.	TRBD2	TGTGCCAGCAGCTTTTCTAGCGGGGGGACTAACACCGGGGAGCTGTTTTTT	CASSFSSGGTNTGELFF
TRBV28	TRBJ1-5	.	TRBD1	TGTGCCAGCAGTTTAGTACAGGGGGAACAGCCCCAGCATTTT	CASSLVQGEQPQHF
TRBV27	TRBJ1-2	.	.	TGTGCCAGCAGTTCCCCTTTGACAGGAATTAATGGCTACACCTTC	CASSSPLTGINGYTF
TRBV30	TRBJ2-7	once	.	TGTGCCTGGAGTGTTGATAAGGTCGCTCATCGGGAAGAGCAGTACTTC	CAWSVDKVAHREEQYF
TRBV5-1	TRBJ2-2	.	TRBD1	TGCGCCAGCAGCTTGCTTCCCGGACAGGGGATGACCGGGGAGCTGTTTTTT	CASSLLPGQGMTGELFF
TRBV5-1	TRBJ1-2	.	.	TGCGCCAGCAGCTTGCTGGATGGGGAGAGTTATGGCTACACCTTC	CASSLLDGESYGYTF
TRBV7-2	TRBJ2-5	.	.	TGTGCCAGCAGCGCCCGACTTGGAGAGACCCAGTACTTC	CASSARLGETQYF
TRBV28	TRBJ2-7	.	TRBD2	TGTGCCAGCAGTTCCTACCTTAGCGGGAGGAACGAGCAGTACTTC	CASSSYLSGRNEQYF
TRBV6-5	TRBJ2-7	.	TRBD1	TGTGCCAGCAGACCCGGGACAGGAATCGCCTACGAGCAGTACTTC	CASRPGTGIAYEQYF
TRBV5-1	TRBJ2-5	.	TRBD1	TGCGCCAGCAGCTTGGGTGGACAGGGGCAAGAGACCCAGTACTTC	CASSLGGQGQETQYF
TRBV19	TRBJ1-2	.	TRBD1	TGTGCCAGTAGTATTCGTGGACAGGGGAACTATGGCTACACCTTC	CASSIRGQGNYGYTF
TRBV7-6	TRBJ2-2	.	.	TGTGCCAGCAGCTCCCCCGCGACAGCTAACACCGGGGAGCTGTTTTTT	CASSSPATANTGELFF
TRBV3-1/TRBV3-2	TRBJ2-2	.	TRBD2	TGTGCCAGCAGCCCCCTTAAGCGGGGCAATTCCGGGGAGCTGTTTTTT	CASSPLKRGNSGELFF
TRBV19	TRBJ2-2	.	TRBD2	TGTGCCAGTAGTACCAGACTAGCGGGGCTGACCGGGGAGCTGTTTTTT	CASSTRLAGLTGELFF
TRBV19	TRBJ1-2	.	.	TGTGCCAGTAGTCTCCTCCGGGAGGATGGCTACACCTTC	CASSLLREDGYTF
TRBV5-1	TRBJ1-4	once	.	TGCGCCAGCAGCCTCGGAGAGGTTAATGAAAAACTGTTTTTT	CASSLGEVNEKLFF
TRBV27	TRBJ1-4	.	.	TGTGCCAGCAGTTTATTGGGACATCGAAGCGAAAAACTGTTTTTT	CASSLLGHRSEKLFF
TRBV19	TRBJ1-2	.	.	TGTGCCAGTAGAACAGGAATGGGGGGCTACACCTTC	CASRTGMGGYTF
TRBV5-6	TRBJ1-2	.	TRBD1	TGTGCCAGCAGGGGAACGGGACAGACTTCCTATGGCTACACCTTC	CASRGTGQTSYGYTF
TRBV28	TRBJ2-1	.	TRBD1	TGTGCCAGCAGCTGGACAGGGCTCAATGAGCAGTTCTTC	CASSWTGLNEQFF
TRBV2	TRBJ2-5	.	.	TGTGCCAGCAGTTCCCGCGCGGGGGAGACCCAGTACTTC	CASSSRAGETQYF
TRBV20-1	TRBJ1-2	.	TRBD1	TGCAGTGCTAGTGGACAGGGCTGGAGCTATGGCTACACCTTC	CSASGQGWSYGYTF
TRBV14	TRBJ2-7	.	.	TGTGCCAGCAGCCCCTCCAGGGTTGGGTTTTACGAGCAGTACTTC	CASSPSRVGFYEQYF
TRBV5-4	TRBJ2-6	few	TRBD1	TGTGCCAGCAGCTCAACCGGACAGGGGGCTTCTGGGGCCAACGTCCTGACTTTC	CASSSTGQGASGANVLTF
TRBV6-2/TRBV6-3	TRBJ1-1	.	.	TGTGCCAGCAGTTACTTGCGGGGATCTGAAGCTTTCTTT	CASSYLRGSEAFF
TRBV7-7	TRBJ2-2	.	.	TGTGCTAGCAGCCACGGCGCAGGGCAGGTCCCTTACACCGGGGAGCTGTTTTTT	CASSHGAGQVPYTGELFF
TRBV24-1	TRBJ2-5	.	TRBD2	TGTGCCACCAGTGGGGAAAGTCTAGCGGGTAGGGAGACCCAGTACTTC	CATSGESLAGRETQYF
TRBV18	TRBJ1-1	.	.	TGTGCCAGCTCACCACCCGGAGGGAGCACTGAAGCTTTCTTT	CASSPPGGSTEAFF
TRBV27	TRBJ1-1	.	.	TGTGCCAGCAACCCCTCCAGGGCTAACACTGAAGCTTTCTTT	CASNPSRANTEAFF
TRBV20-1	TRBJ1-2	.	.	TGCAGTGCTTGGAGTCGGGGCTACACCTTC	CSAWSRGYTF
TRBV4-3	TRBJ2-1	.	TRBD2	TGCGCCAGCAGCCAAGATAGGGCCGGGGGGTCCTACAATGAGCAGTTCTTC	CASSQDRAGGSYNEQFF
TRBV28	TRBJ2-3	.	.	TGTGCCAGCAGTTTCGCTTCGCGGGCCAGAGGAGATACGCAGTATTTT	CASSFASRARGDTQYF
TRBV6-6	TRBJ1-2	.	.	TGTGCCAGCAGTACCAGCAACCTAGCTAACTATGGCTACACCTTC	CASSTSNLANYGYTF
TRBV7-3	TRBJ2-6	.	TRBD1	TGTGCCAGCAGCTTAACTGGGGGACAGGGTCCCTCTGGGGCCAACGTCCTGACTTTC	CASSLTGGQGPSGANVLTF
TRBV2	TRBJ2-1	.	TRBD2	TGTGCCAGCAGTCAAGGGACTAGCGGGGGAGGATCGAGCTCCTACAATGAGCAGTTCTTC	CASSQGTSGGGSSSYNEQFF
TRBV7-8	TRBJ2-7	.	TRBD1	TGTGCCAGCACCCAGACGGGACAGGGCACACAGTACTTC	CASTQTGQGTQYF
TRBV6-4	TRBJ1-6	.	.	TGTGCCAGCAGCGCGTGGCGTGACTCGACGCTCCACTTT	CASSAWRDSTLHF
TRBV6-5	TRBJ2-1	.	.	TGTGCCAGCACCCTACTCAATGAGCAGTTCTTC	CASTLLNEQFF
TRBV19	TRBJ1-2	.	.	TGTGCCAGTAGTATGGGGACAAGGGATGGCTACACCTTC	CASSMGTRDGYTF
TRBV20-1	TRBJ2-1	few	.	TGCAGTGCGGGTGACTCGCATGAGCAGTTCTTC	CSAGDSHEQFF
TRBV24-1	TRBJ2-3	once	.	TGTGCCACCAGTGATTCCCGCGTCACTATCACGCAGTATTTT	CATSDSRVTITQYF
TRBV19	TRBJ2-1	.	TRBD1	TGTGCCAGTAGTATAGTAGCAGGAGGGACAGGGGGGTGGAATGAGCAGTTCTTC	CASSIVAGGTGGWNEQFF
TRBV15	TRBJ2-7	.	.	TGTGCCACCAGCGGTGACGGAGGCTACGAGCAGTACTTC	CATSGDGGYEQYF
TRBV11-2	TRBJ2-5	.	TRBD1	TGTGCCAGCGCATGGGACAGGGAGGGGACCCAGTACTTC	CASAWDREGTQYF
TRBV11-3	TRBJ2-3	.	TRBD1	TGTGCCAGCAGCAGGGGGCGGTCCGGCACAGATACGCAGTATTTT	CASSRGRSGTDTQYF
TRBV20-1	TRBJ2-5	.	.	TGCAGTGCTAGAGTCGGGGGGACCCAGTACTTC	CSARVGGTQYF
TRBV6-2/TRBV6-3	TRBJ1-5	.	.	TGTGCCAGCAGTTCCTGGACAGAAGGGAGCAATCAGCCCCAGCATTTT	CASSSWTEGSNQPQHF